Listed here are 3 T cell receptor beta chains from one sample, sequenced in a study of T cell responses to AZD1222 COVID-19 vaccine listed by TCRdb under 2021. The sample's time point label is to be understood as: about 28 days (+/-7) after the second vaccine dose. Library generation was performed with the immunoSEQ multiplex PCR assay. TCRdb's version of the immuneACCESS table is confined to in-frame rearrangements and falls short of the full clone set. An unresolved V gene accounts for under half of the shortfall where checked; the remainder is of unknown origin. The sample contains 98,000 or so clones, approximately 88% of them found a single time. 13% to 15% of the sample belongs to the ten largest clones. The sequencing used peripheral blood, collected 28 days after the second AZD1222 dose. Receptors originate from an adult who received the AZD1222 COVID-19 vaccine.

The genes are TRBV11-3 and TRBJ2-7; TRBD2 agrees at 12 bases. This CDR3 region has 16 residues. J was trimmed by 2 bases and V by 2 bases; bases with no gene match: 4. CDR1 is SGHNT, CDR2 YENEEA, per germline. The CDR3 nucleotides are TGTGCCAGCAGCTTATACCTAGCGGGAGGGCCCTACGAGCAGTACTTC. Protein sequence: CASSLYLAGGPYEQYF.

This sequence joins TRBV14 and TRBJ2-6, with TRBD1 matching 9 bases. This CDR3 region has 17 residues. From germline, CDR1 is SGHDN and CDR2 FVKESK. Trimming took 9 bases from V and 0 from J; bases not matched to a gene: 9. Here the CDR3 DNA reads TGTGCCAGAAACCGGACAGGGGCCGGCTCTGGGGCCAACGTCCTGACTTTC. Its protein is CARNRTGAGSGANVLTF.

V usage is TRBV6-5 and J usage is TRBJ2-7, with a weak D call TRBD1 (6 bases). Germline V gene data show CDR1 as MNHEY and CDR2 as SVGAGI. The CDR3 totals 14 residues. The ends were cut back, 4 bases at V and 3 bases at J, with 13 bases in the middle. The CDR3 spells CASSSPGQHYEQYF. DNA of the CDR3: TGTGCCAGCAGTTCCCCGGGACAACACTACGAGCAGTACTTC.